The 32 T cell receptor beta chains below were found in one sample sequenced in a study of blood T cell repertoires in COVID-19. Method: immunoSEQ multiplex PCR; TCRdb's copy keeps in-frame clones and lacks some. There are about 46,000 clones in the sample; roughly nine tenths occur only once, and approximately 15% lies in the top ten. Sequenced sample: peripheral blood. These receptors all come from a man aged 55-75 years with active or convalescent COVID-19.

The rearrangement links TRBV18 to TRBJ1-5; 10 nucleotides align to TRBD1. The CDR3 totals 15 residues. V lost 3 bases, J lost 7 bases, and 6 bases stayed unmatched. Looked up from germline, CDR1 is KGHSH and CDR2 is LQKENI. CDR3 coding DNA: TGTGCCAGCTCACCCGCGGTGACAGGGGGCCAGCCCCAGCATTTT. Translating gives CASSPAVTGGQPQHF. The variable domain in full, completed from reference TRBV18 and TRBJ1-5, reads NAGVMQNPRHLVRRRGQEARLRCSPMKGHSHVYWYRQLPEEGLKFMVYLQKENIIDESGMPKERFSAEFPKEGPSILRIQQVVRGDSAAYFCASSPAVTGGQPQHFGDGTRLSIL.

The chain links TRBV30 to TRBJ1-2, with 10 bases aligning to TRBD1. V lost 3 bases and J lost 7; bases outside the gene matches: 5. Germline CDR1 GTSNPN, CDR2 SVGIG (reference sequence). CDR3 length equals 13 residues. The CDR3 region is CAWRRDRGAGYTF. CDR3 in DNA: TGTGCCTGGAGGAGGGACAGGGGCGCTGGCTACACCTTC.

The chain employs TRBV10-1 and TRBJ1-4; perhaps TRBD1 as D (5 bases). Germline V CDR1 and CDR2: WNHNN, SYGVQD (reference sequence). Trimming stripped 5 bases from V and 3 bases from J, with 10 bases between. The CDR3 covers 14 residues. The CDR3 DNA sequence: TGCGCCAGCAGTTCAGGGCTACCTAATGAAAAACTGTTTTTT. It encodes CASSSGLPNEKLFF.

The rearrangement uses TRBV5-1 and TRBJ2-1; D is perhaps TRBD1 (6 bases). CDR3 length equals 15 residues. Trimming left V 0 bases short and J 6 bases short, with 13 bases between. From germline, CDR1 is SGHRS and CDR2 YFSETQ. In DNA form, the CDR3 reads TGCGCCAGCAGCTTGGAGGGCTCAGGGGTCAATGAGCAGTTCTTC. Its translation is CASSLEGSGVNEQFF.

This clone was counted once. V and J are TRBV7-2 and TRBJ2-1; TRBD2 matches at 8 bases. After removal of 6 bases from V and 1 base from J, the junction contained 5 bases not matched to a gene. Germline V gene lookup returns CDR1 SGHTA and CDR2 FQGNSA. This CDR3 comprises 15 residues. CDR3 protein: CASSREGESYNEQFF. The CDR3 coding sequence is TGTGCCAGCAGTCGGGAGGGAGAGTCCTACAATGAGCAGTTCTTC.

CDR3 bases: TGCAGCGTTGAAGGTTCTTGGGGTGAGGGAGAAAAACTGTTTTTT. Translating it yields CSVEGSWGEGEKLFF. The V gene is TRBV29-1, the J gene TRBJ1-4; D not resolved. The germline CDR1 and CDR2 sequences are SQVTM and ANQGSEA. The CDR3 has 15 amino acids. Between the trimmed V and J ends, which lost 1 base and 8 bases, there was a span of 17 bases.

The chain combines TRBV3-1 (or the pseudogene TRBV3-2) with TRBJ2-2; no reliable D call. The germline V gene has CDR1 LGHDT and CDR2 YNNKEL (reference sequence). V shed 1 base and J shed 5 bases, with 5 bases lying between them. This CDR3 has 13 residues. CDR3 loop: CASSQAVTGELFF. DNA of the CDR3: TGTGCCAGCAGCCAAGCGGTGACCGGGGAGCTGTTTTTT.

CDR3 nucleotide sequence: TGTGCCAGCAGCTCGGTCGGGGGCTCCTATAATTCACCCCTCCACTTT. Encoded protein: CASSSVGGSYNSPLHF. The V and J genes are TRBV7-6 and TRBJ1-6; the D gene is possibly TRBD1 (5 bases). V was trimmed by 4 bases and J by 0 bases, leaving 10 bases between them. The germline gives CDR1 SGHVS, CDR2 FNYEAQ. This CDR3 is built from 16 residues.

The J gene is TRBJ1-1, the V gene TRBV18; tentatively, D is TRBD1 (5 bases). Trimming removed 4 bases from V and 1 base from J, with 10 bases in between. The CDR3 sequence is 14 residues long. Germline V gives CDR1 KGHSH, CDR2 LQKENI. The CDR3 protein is CASSRDSQNTEAFF. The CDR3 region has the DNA TGTGCCAGCTCACGGGACTCTCAGAACACTGAAGCTTTCTTT.

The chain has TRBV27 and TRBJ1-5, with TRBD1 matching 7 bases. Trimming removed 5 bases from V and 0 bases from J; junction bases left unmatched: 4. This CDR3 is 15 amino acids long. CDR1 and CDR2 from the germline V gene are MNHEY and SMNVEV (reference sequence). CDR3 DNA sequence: TGTGCCAGCAGTCCCGACAGGGATAGCAATCAGCCCCAGCATTTT. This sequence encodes CASSPDRDSNQPQHF.

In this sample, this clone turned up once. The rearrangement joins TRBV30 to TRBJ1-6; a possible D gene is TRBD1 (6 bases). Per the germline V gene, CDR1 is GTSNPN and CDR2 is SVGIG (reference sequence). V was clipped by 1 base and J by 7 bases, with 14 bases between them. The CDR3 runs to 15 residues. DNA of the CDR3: TGTGCCTGGAGTGCATGGGGGCCGGGAAATTCACCCCTCCACTTT. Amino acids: CAWSAWGPGNSPLHF.

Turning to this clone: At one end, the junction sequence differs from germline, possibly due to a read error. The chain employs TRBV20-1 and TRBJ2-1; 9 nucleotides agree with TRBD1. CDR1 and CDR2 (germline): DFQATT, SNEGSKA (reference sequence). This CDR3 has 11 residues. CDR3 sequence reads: CCSAHRDRVIF. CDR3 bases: TGCTGCAGTGCCCACCGGGACAGGGTTATCTTC.

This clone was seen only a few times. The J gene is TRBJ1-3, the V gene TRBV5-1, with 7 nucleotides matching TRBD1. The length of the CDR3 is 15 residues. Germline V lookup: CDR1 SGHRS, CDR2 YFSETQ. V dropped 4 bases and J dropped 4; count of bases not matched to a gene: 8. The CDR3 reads CASSPTGSSGNTIYF. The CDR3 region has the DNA TGCGCCAGCAGCCCGACAGGGAGTTCCGGAAACACCATATATTTT. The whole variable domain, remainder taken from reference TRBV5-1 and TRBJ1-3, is KAGVTQTPRYLIKTRGQQVTLSCSPISGHRSVSWYQQTPGQGLQFLFEYFSETQRNKGNFPGRFSGRQFSNSRSEMNVSTLELGDSALYLCASSPTGSSGNTIYFGEGSWLTVV.

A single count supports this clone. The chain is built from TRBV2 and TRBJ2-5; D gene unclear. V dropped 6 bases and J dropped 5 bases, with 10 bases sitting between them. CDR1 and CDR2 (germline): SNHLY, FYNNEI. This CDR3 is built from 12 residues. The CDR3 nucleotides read TGTGCCAGCAGCCGGGTCGGGGAGACCCAGTACTTC. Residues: CASSRVGETQYF.

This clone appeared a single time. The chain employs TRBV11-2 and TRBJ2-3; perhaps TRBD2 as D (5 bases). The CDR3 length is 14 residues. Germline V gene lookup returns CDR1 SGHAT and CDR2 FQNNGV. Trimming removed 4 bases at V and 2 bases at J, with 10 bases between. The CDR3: CASSSRDPTDTQYF. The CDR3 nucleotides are TGTGCCAGCAGCTCCCGGGATCCCACAGATACGCAGTATTTT.

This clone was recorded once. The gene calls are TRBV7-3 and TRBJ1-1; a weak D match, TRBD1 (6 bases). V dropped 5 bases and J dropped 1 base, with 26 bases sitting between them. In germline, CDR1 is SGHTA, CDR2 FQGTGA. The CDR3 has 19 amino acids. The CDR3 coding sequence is TGTGCCAGCAGCGAAACCTATCGGGGGGCAATGGAGGGGAACACTGAAGCTTTCTTT. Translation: CASSETYRGAMEGNTEAFF.

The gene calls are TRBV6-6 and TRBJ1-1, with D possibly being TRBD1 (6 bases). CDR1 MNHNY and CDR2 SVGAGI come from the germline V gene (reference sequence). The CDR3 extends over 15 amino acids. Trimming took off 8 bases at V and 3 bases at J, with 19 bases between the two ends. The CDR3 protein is CASRDIPSGDTEAFF. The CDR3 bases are TGTGCCAGCCGGGACATTCCCTCTGGGGACACTGAAGCTTTCTTT.

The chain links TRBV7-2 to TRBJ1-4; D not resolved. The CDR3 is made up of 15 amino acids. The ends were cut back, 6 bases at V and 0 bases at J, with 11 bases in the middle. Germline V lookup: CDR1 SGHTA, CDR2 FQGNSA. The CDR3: CASRPAGATNEKLFF. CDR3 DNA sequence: TGTGCCAGCAGGCCAGCGGGCGCAACTAATGAAAAACTGTTTTTT. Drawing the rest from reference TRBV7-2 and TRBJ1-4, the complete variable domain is GAGVSQSPSNKVTEKGKDVELRCDPISGHTALYWYRQSLGQGLEFLIYFQGNSAPDKSGLPSDRFSAERTGGSVSTLTIQRTQQEDSAVYLCASRPAGATNEKLFFGSGTQLSVL.

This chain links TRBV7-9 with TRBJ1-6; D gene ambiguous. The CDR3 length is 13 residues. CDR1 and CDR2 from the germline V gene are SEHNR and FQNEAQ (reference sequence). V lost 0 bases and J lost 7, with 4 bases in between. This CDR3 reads CASSLAQNSPLHF. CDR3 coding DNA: TGTGCCAGCAGCTTAGCGCAGAATTCACCCCTCCACTTT.

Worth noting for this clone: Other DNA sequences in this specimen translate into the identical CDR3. CDR3 region: CASSLGQSYEQYF. CDR3 nucleotide sequence: TGTGCCAGCAGCTTGGGACAGTCCTACGAGCAGTACTTC. The V and J genes are TRBV5-4 and TRBJ2-7; D is possibly TRBD1 (5 bases). The V gene's germline CDR1 is SGHNT and CDR2 YYREEE (reference sequence). The CDR3 is 13 residues long. Trimming left V 0 bases short and J 1 base short, with 5 bases between.

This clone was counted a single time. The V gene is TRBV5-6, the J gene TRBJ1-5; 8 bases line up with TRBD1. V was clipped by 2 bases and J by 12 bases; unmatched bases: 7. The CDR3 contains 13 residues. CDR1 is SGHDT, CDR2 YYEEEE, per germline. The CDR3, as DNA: TGTGCCAGCAGCTTAACTCAGGACAGGGTCCAGCATTTT. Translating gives CASSLTQDRVQHF.

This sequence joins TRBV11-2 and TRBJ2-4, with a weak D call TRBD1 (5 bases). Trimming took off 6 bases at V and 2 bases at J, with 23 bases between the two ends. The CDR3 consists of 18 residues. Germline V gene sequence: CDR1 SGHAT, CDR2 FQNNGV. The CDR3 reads CASSPRWFGRAPKNIQYF. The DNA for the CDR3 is TGTGCCAGCAGTCCCAGATGGTTCGGCAGGGCGCCCAAAAACATTCAGTACTTC. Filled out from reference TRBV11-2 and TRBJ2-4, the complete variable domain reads EAGVAQSPRYKIIEKRQSVAFWCNPISGHATLYWYQQILGQGPKLLIQFQNNGVVDDSQLPKDRFSAERLKGVDSTLKIQPAKLEDSAVYLCASSPRWFGRAPKNIQYFGAGTRLSVL.

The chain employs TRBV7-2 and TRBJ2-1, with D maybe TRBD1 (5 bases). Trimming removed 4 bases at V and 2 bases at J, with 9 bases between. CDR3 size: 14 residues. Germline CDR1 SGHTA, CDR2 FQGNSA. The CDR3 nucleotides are TGTGCCAGCAGCTCCCAGGGTCCCTACAATGAGCAGTTCTTC. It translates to CASSSQGPYNEQFF. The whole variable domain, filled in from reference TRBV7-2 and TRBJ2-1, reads GAGVSQSPSNKVTEKGKDVELRCDPISGHTALYWYRQSLGQGLEFLIYFQGNSAPDKSGLPSDRFSAERTGGSVSTLTIQRTQQEDSAVYLCASSSQGPYNEQFFGPGTRLTVL.

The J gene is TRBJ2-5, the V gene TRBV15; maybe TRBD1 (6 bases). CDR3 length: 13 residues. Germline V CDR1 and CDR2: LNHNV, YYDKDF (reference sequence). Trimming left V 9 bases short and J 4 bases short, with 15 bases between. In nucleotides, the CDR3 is TGTGCCACTAGTGGGGGCTTGGCAGAGACCCAGTACTTC. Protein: CATSGGLAETQYF. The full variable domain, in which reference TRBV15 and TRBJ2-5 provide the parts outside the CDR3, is DAMVIQNPRYQVTQFGKPVTLSCSQTLNHNVMYWYQQKSSQAPKLLFHYYDKDFNNEADTPDNFQSRRPNTSFCFLDIRSPGLGDTAMYLCATSGGLAETQYFGPGTRLLVL.

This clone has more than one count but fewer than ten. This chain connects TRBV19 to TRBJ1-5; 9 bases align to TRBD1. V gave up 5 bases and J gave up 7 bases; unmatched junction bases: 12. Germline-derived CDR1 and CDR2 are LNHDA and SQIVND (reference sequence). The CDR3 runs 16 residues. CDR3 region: CASSPLDRGMQQPQHF. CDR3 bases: TGTGCCAGTAGTCCGCTTGACAGGGGGATGCAGCAGCCCCAGCATTTT.

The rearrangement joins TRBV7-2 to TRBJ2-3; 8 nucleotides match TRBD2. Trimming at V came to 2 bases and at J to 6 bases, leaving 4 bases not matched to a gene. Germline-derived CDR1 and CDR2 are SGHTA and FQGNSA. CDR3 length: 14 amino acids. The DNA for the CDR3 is TGTGCCAGCAGCTTAAAAGCGGGGGAGGATACGCAGTATTTT. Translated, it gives CASSLKAGEDTQYF.

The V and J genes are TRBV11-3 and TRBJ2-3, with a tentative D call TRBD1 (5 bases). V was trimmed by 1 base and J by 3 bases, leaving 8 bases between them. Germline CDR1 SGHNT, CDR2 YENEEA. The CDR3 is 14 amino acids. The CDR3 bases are TGTGCCAGCAGCTTAGGGGCAGGGACAGATACGCAGTATTTT. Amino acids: CASSLGAGTDTQYF.

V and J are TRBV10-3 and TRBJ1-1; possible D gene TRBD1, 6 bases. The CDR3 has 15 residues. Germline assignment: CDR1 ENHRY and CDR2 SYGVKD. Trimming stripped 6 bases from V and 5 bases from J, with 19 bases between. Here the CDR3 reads CAIRGGGRGRTEAFF. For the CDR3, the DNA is TGTGCCATCAGAGGGGGGGGACGGGGTAGGACTGAAGCTTTCTTT.

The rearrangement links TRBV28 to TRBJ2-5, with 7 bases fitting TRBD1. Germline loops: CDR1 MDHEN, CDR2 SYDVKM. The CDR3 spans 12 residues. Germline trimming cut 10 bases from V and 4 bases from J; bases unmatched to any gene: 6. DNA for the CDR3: TGTGCCAACGCAGGGGGAAGAGAGACCCAGTACTTC. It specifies CANAGGRETQYF.

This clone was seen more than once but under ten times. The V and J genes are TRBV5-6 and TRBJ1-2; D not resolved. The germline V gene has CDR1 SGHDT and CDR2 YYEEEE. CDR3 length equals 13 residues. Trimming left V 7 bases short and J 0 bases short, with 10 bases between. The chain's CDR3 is CASFQQANYGYTF. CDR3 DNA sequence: TGTGCCAGCTTCCAACAAGCTAACTATGGCTACACCTTC.

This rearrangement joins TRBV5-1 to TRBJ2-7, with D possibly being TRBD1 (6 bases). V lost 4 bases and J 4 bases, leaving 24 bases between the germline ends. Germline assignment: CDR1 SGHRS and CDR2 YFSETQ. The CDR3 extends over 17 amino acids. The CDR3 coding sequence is TGCGCCAGCAGCACCCGCTTGAACAGGGTAAGTGGGTACGAGCAGTACTTC. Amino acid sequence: CASSTRLNRVSGYEQYF.

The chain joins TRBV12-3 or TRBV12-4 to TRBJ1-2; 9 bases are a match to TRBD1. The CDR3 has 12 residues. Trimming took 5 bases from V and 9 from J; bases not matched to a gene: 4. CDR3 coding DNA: TGTGCCAGCAGTCAACAGGGGGCGAGCTACACCTTC. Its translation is CASSQQGASYTF.